The 29 T cell receptor beta chains listed next were all sequenced from one sample in a study of T cell repertoires in cytomegalovirus infection. From the reads, TCRdb called clonotypes with MiXCR, one entry per CDR3 protein. The data hold approximately 730,000 distinct CDR3 sequences, with 29% observed a single time. No antigen has been assigned to these receptors. The input for sequencing was cultured CD8+ T cells from PBMCs, taken from culture after CMV antigen stimulation. These receptors came from a human donor in good health (CMV status not recorded). Some clones in this sample may be carry-over from other donors' samples.

This clonotype was picked up many times. The rearrangement links TRBV7-2 to TRBJ1-1, with D perhaps TRBD1 (6 bases). Trimming stripped 3 bases from V and 2 bases from J, with 10 bases between. This CDR3 is 14 amino acids long. Germline V CDR1 and CDR2: SGHTA, FQGNSA. The CDR3 loop reads CASSFRTENTEAFF. The DNA for the CDR3 is TGTGCCAGCAGCTTCCGGACAGAAAACACTGAAGCTTTCTTT.

This clonotype was seen a few times. The rearrangement links TRBV12-5 to TRBJ1-1; D uncertain. CDR1 is LGHNT and CDR2 is FRNRAP in the germline V gene. V lost 7 bases, J lost 8 bases, and 20 bases lay in between. The CDR3 is 14 residues long. The CDR3 loop is CASAIPGVLAEAFF. In DNA, the CDR3 is TGTGCTAGTGCCATCCCCGGCGTGTTGGCCGAAGCTTTCTTT.

This clonotype was counted only a few times. This chain joins TRBV20-1 and TRBJ1-1, with D unclear. V was cut by 5 bases and J by 5 bases, with 18 bases left in between. Per germline, CDR1 DFQATT and CDR2 SNEGSKA (reference sequence). The CDR3 totals 14 residues. CDR3 loop: CSASWAPAATEAFF. The DNA for the CDR3 is TGCAGTGCTTCCTGGGCCCCGGCGGCTACTGAAGCTTTCTTT.

This sequence joins TRBV29-1 and TRBJ2-1; 8 positions agree with TRBD2. Germline V gene sequence: CDR1 SQVTM, CDR2 ANQGSEA. This CDR3 has 15 amino acids. The ends lost 3 bases at V and 2 bases at J; junction bases unmatched: 6. The CDR3 nucleotides read TGCAGCGTTGACACTACTAGCGGTGCCTACAATGAGCAGTTCTTC. It translates to CSVDTTSGAYNEQFF.

This clonotype has just a few counts. The rearrangement links TRBV4-2 to TRBJ2-5, with TRBD1 as a possible D gene (5 bases). The V end was cut by 0 bases, the J end by 5 bases, with 13 bases between. The CDR3 has 15 amino acids. Germline values: CDR1 LGHNA, CDR2 YNFKEQ. CDR3 in DNA: TGTGCCAGCAGCCAAGATTTGGGGCCCCGGGAGACCCAGTACTTC. It codes for CASSQDLGPRETQYF.

This clonotype was detected ten times or more. The V and J genes are TRBV7-2 and TRBJ2-7, with D possibly being TRBD2 (5 bases). There are 12 residues in the CDR3. Trimming shortened V by 6 bases and J by 5 bases, and 11 bases separated the two germline ends. Germline V gene lookup returns CDR1 SGHTA and CDR2 FQGNSA. CDR3 protein: CASSRPRDEQYF. The DNA of the CDR3 is TGTGCCAGCAGTCGACCGAGGGACGAGCAGTACTTC. Looking up the rest from reference TRBV7-2 and TRBJ2-7 gives the full variable domain: GAGVSQSPSNKVTEKGKDVELRCDPISGHTALYWYRQSLGQGLEFLIYFQGNSAPDKSGLPSDRFSAERTGGSVSTLTIQRTQQEDSAVYLCASSRPRDEQYFGPGTRLTVT.

The CDR3 spells CASSYGGLPYNEQFF. CDR3 DNA: TGTGCCAGCAGTTACGGGGGGTTACCCTACAATGAGCAGTTCTTC. The genes are TRBV6-6 and TRBJ2-1; tentative D call: TRBD2 (6 bases). With 2 bases removed from V and 2 bases from J, the gap between germline ends came to 10 bases. Per the germline V gene, CDR1 is MNHNY and CDR2 is SVGAGI (reference sequence). The CDR3 contains 15 residues.

This clonotype was seen only a few times. The chain uses TRBV15 and TRBJ2-2; 7 nucleotides align to TRBD1. CDR3 length: 14 residues. CDR1 and CDR2 from the germline V gene are LNHNV and YYDKDF (reference sequence). J lost 5 bases, V lost 8 bases, and 8 bases had no gene match. CDR3 sequence reads: CATGTVPGTGELFF. In nucleotides, the CDR3 is TGTGCCACCGGGACAGTCCCGGGGACCGGGGAGCTGTTTTTT.

This clonotype was seen a few times. V gene TRBV7-3 combines with J gene TRBJ1-1; no clear D gene. Trimming stripped 0 bases from V and 2 bases from J, with 10 bases between. Germline V CDR1 and CDR2: SGHTA, FQGTGA. This CDR3 has 15 amino acids. CDR3 nucleotides: TGTGCCAGCAGCTTAACCCGGCGGAACAACACTGAAGCTTTCTTT. Protein product: CASSLTRRNNTEAFF. Combining the CDR3 with reference TRBV7-3 and TRBJ1-1 gives the whole variable domain GAGVSQTPSNKVTEKGKYVELRCDPISGHTALYWYRQSLGQGPEFLIYFQGTGAADDSGLPNDRFFAVRPEGSVSTLKIQRTERGDSAVYLCASSLTRRNNTEAFFGQGTRLTVV.

The sample holds a few counts of this clonotype. The chain employs TRBV25-1 and TRBJ1-3; D is undetermined. The CDR3 spans 16 residues. The germline V gene has CDR1 MGHDK and CDR2 SYGVNS. V lost 1 base to trimming and J lost 1 base, with 11 bases between them. In DNA, the CDR3 is TGTGCCAGCAGTGAATTGAGGGAAGGATCTGGAAACACCATATATTTT. This gives the protein CASSELREGSGNTIYF. Full variable domain (rest looked up from reference TRBV25-1 and TRBJ1-3): EADIYQTPRYLVIGTGKKITLECSQTMGHDKMYWYQQDPGMELHLIHYSYGVNSTEKGDLSSESTVSRIRTEHFPLTLESARPSHTSQYLCASSELREGSGNTIYFGEGSWLTVV.

There are many counts of this clonotype. This chain joins TRBV7-9 and TRBJ1-5; D gene unclear. CDR1 and CDR2 from the germline V gene are SEHNR and FQNEAQ (reference sequence). The V gene lost 1 base and the J gene lost 7 bases, with 5 bases spanning the gap. The length of the CDR3 is 12 residues. CDR3 DNA sequence: TGTGCCAGCAGCTTAGGAATGCAGCCCCAGCATTTT. Translated, it gives CASSLGMQPQHF.

This chain joins TRBV7-9 and TRBJ2-4; 9 bases line up with TRBD1. CDR3 size: 16 residues. V lost 2 bases, J lost 7 bases, and 9 bases stayed unmatched. Germline V gene lookup returns CDR1 SEHNR and CDR2 FQNEAQ (reference sequence). CDR3 bases: TGTGCCAGCAGCTTACCTGAGACCGGGACAGGGAACATTCAGTACTTC. It is translated as CASSLPETGTGNIQYF. Using reference TRBV7-9 and TRBJ2-4 for the parts outside the CDR3, the full variable domain is DTGVSQNPRHKITKRGQNVTFRCDPISEHNRLYWYRQTLGQGPEFLTYFQNEAQLEKSRLLSDRFSAERPKGSFSTLEIQRTEQGDSAMYLCASSLPETGTGNIQYFGAGTRLSVL.

The rearrangement uses TRBV11-3 and TRBJ2-7; 8 bases fit TRBD1. CDR1 and CDR2 (germline): SGHNT, YENEEA. This CDR3 has 23 amino acids. V dropped 4 bases and J dropped 3; count of bases not matched to a gene: 32. The chain's CDR3 is CASSSRDRRVSKVNQTKGYEQYV. The CDR3 DNA sequence: TGTGCCAGCAGCTCCAGGGACAGGCGGGTCAGTAAGGTGAATCAAACTAAGGGCTACGAGCAGTACGTC.

The V gene is TRBV7-9, the J gene TRBJ1-1; a possible D gene is TRBD1 (6 bases). This CDR3 contains 15 residues. CDR1 SEHNR and CDR2 FQNEAQ come from the germline V gene (reference sequence). V lost 2 bases and J 5 bases, leaving 15 bases between the germline ends. CDR3 nucleotide sequence: TGTGCCAGCAGCTTAACTTACACAGGGAATACTGAAGCTTTCTTT. The encoded protein is CASSLTYTGNTEAFF. Using reference TRBV7-9 and TRBJ1-1 for the parts outside the CDR3, the full variable domain is DTGVSQNPRHKITKRGQNVTFRCDPISEHNRLYWYRQTLGQGPEFLTYFQNEAQLEKSRLLSDRFSAERPKGSFSTLEIQRTEQGDSAMYLCASSLTYTGNTEAFFGQGTRLTVV.

This clonotype was detected a few times. The V and J genes are TRBV27 and TRBJ2-2; tentatively, D is TRBD2 (6 bases). Trimming pared 8 bases from V and 7 bases from J, leaving 14 bases between. The CDR3 consists of 13 residues. Germline CDR1 and CDR2: MNHEY and SMNVEV (reference sequence). This CDR3 is CASGYLGGGELFF. The CDR3 DNA reads as TGTGCCAGCGGCTACTTGGGGGGCGGGGAGCTGTTTTTT.

The rearrangement uses TRBV10-3 and TRBJ2-7, with D tentatively TRBD2 (6 bases). The V gene lost 4 bases and the J gene lost 1 base, with 11 bases spanning the gap. The germline CDR1 and CDR2 sequences are ENHRY and SYGVKD. The CDR3 contains 14 residues. Here the CDR3 reads CAISAEGSSYEQYF. As DNA, the CDR3 is TGTGCCATCAGTGCGGAGGGTTCATCCTACGAGCAGTACTTC.

This clonotype was observed a few times. The genes are TRBV9 and TRBJ2-3, with TRBD1 matching over 12 bases. Germline V gene sequence: CDR1 SGDLS, CDR2 YYNGEE. CDR3 size: 17 residues. V lost 0 bases and J lost 2; bases outside the gene matches: 4. CDR3 coding DNA: TGTGCCAGCAGCGTAGAGGGGACAGGGGGCCTCACAGATACGCAGTATTTT. Its protein product is CASSVEGTGGLTDTQYF.

This clonotype was picked up a small number of times. This chain joins TRBV4-3 and TRBJ1-3, with unresolved D. CDR1 is LGHNA, CDR2 YSLEER, per germline. The germline V and J ends were trimmed by 0 bases and 0 bases, with 9 bases remaining between them. This CDR3 comprises 16 residues. The CDR3 coding sequence is TGCGCCAGCAGCCAAGATCATCGGGGCTCTGGAAACACCATATATTTT. Translation: CASSQDHRGSGNTIYF.

The rearrangement joins TRBV6-2 or TRBV6-3 to TRBJ1-2, with unresolved D. Trimming took off 8 bases at V and 1 base at J, with 11 bases between the two ends. Germline CDR1 reads MNHEY; CDR2 reads SVGEGT. CDR3 size: 13 residues. The CDR3 nucleotides are TGTGCCAGCGTCCAGAGCCTTAACTATGGCTACACCTTC. Translated, it gives CASVQSLNYGYTF.

The chain has TRBV7-2 and TRBJ2-7; 9 bases align to TRBD2. With V trimmed by 1 base and J by 4 bases, 8 bases remained unmatched. This CDR3 region has 16 residues. Germline V gene sequence: CDR1 SGHTA, CDR2 FQGNSA. The CDR3 loop reads CASSLGGGGASYEQYV. The CDR3 DNA follows: TGTGCCAGCAGCTTAGGTGGCGGGGGGGCCTCTTACGAGCAGTACGTC.

This clonotype was detected only a few times. The V call is TRBV27, the J call TRBJ1-5; 9 bases fit TRBD1. Germline V CDR1 and CDR2: MNHEY, SMNVEV (reference sequence). After removal of 5 bases from V and 9 bases from J, the junction contained 8 bases not matched to a gene. The CDR3 covers 14 residues. CDR3 sequence reads: CASSPDRGTGPQHF. The CDR3 nucleotides are TGTGCCAGCAGTCCGGACAGGGGAACGGGGCCCCAGCATTTT.

The table lists this clonotype with many counts. The chain has TRBV11-1 and TRBJ2-2, with D possibly being TRBD2 (5 bases). The germline V gene encodes CDR1 SGHAT and CDR2 FQDESV (reference sequence). CDR3 size: 14 residues. Deletions cut 5 bases from V and 7 bases from J, with 14 bases between. DNA of the CDR3: TGTGCCAGCAGCCCCCTCCGCGGAGGCGGGGAGCTGTTTTTT. This codes for CASSPLRGGGELFF.

The sample holds many counts of this clonotype. V is TRBV6-5 and J is TRBJ2-1; tentative D call: TRBD2 (5 bases). Germline V lookup: CDR1 MNHEY, CDR2 SVGAGI. The length of the CDR3 is 15 residues. V lost 2 bases to trimming and J lost 5 bases, with 13 bases between them. The CDR3 region is CASSYTGFLNNEQFF. The CDR3 nucleotides read TGTGCCAGCAGTTACACGGGGTTTCTTAACAATGAGCAGTTCTTC.

This sequence joins TRBV7-8 and TRBJ2-3; TRBD2 matches 11 bases. CDR1 and CDR2 from the germline V gene are SGHVS and FQNEAQ. The CDR3 length is 18 residues. Losses at the gene ends were 2 bases for V and 0 bases for J; bases not matched to a gene: 7. CDR3 sequence: CASSLRASGGTSTDTQYF. DNA for the CDR3: TGTGCCAGCAGCTTAAGGGCTAGCGGGGGGACCAGCACAGATACGCAGTATTTT.

This clonotype was counted a few times. The chain joins TRBV7-9 to TRBJ1-2; D perhaps matches TRBD1 (5 bases). Germline assignment: CDR1 SEHNR and CDR2 FQNEAQ (reference sequence). The CDR3 loop spans 20 amino acids. V was trimmed by 4 bases and J by 0 bases, leaving 27 bases between them. Here the CDR3 reads CASSSRPIYTGTEANYGYTF. Written as DNA, the CDR3 is TGTGCCAGCAGCTCTAGGCCGATTTACACCGGGACGGAGGCTAACTATGGCTACACCTTC.

The V call is TRBV5-4, the J call TRBJ2-2; 11 bases fit TRBD2. Per the germline V gene, CDR1 is SGHNT and CDR2 is YYREEE (reference sequence). The CDR3 consists of 17 residues. J was trimmed by 6 bases and V by 0 bases; bases with no gene match: 7. CDR3 coding DNA: TGTGCCAGCAGCTTGGATAGCGGGGGGGCCAGATCCGGGGAGCTGTTTTTT. It codes for CASSLDSGGARSGELFF.

The chain links TRBV5-1 to TRBJ1-6, with TRBD1 identical over 9 bases. The CDR3 contains 15 residues. V lost 4 bases, J lost 8 bases, and 7 bases stayed unmatched. CDR1 SGHRS and CDR2 YFSETQ come from the germline V gene. CDR3 nucleotide sequence: TGCGCCAGCAGCCCAAGGACAGGGGTCGATTCACCCCTCCACTTT. Protein product: CASSPRTGVDSPLHF.

V gene TRBV20-1 combines with J gene TRBJ2-1; perhaps D is TRBD1 or TRBD2 (7 bases each). The CDR3 contains 14 residues. From germline, CDR1 is DFQATT and CDR2 SNEGSKA (reference sequence). Between the trimmed V and J ends, which lost 5 bases and 7 bases, there was a span of 18 bases. The CDR3 region is CSAVRGGLENEQFF. CDR3 in DNA: TGCAGTGCTGTCAGGGGGGGCCTCGAGAATGAGCAGTTCTTC.

The gene calls are TRBV27 and TRBJ1-5, with D possibly TRBD1 on 6 matching bases. V lost 4 bases and J lost 1, with 17 bases in between. CDR1 and CDR2 from the germline V gene are MNHEY and SMNVEV (reference sequence). The CDR3 contains 17 residues. CDR3 sequence: CASSSLSTGFSNQPQHF. The CDR3 coding sequence is TGTGCCAGCAGTTCTCTATCTACAGGGTTCAGCAATCAGCCCCAGCATTTT.